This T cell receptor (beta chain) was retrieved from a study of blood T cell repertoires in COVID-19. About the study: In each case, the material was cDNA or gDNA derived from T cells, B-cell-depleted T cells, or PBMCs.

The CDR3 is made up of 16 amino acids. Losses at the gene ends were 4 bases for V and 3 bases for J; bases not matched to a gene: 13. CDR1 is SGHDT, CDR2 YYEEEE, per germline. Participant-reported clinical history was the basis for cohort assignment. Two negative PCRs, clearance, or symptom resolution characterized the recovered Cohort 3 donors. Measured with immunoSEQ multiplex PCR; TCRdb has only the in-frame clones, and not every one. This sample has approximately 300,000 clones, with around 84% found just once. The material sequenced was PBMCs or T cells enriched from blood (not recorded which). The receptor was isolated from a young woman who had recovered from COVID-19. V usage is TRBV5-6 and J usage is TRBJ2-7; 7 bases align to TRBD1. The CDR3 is CASSPYRGLSYYEQYF. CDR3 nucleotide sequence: TGTGCCAGCAGCCCTTACAGGGGATTGAGCTACTACGAGCAGTACTTC.